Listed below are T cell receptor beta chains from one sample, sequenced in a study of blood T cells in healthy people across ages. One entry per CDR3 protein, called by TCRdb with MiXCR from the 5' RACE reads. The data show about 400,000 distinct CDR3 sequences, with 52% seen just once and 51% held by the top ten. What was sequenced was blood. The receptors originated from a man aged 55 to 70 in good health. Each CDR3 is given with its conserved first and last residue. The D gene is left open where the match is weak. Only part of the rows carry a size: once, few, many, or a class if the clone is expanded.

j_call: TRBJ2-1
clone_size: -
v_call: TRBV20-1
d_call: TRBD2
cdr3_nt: TGCAGTGCTAGAGTGGGACTAGGGGGATACAATGAGCAGTTCTTC
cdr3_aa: CSARVGLGGYNEQFF

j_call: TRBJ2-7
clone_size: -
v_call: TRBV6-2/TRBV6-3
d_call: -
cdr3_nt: TGTGCCACCTCTCCCGGGACTCTCTCCTACGAGCAGTACTTC
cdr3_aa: CATSPGTLSYEQYF

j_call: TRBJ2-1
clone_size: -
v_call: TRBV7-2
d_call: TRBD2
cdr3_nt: TGTGCCAGCAGAACTACTAGCGGGGGGTTGGATGGGCAGTTCTTC
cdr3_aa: CASRTTSGGLDGQFF

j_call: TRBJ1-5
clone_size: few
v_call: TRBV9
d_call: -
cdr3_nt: TGTGCCAGCAGCGGCGGGGGGTATAGCAATCAGCCCCAGCATTTT
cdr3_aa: CASSGGGYSNQPQHF

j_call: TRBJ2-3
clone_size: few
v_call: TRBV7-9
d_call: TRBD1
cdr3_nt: TGTGCCAGCAGCTTAGGGACAGGGGCAGATACGCAGTATTTT
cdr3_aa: CASSLGTGADTQYF

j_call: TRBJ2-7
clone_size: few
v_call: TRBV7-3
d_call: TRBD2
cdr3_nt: TGTGCCAGCAGCCGAGGGAGGGACTACGAGCAGTACTTC
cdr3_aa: CASSRGRDYEQYF

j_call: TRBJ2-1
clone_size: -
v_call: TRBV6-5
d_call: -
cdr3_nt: TGTGCCAGCAGTGACGAGGGAGGTAGTGAGCAGTTCTTC
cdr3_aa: CASSDEGGSEQFF

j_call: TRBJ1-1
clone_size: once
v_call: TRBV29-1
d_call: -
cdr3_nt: TGCAGCGTTGATAAGGCAGGGAACATGAACACTGAAGCTTTCTTT
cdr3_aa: CSVDKAGNMNTEAFF

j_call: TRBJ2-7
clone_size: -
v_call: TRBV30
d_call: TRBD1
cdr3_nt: TGTGCCTGGACTTATACCACCGGGACAGTTCTCTCCTACGAGCAGTACTTC
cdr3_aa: CAWTYTTGTVLSYEQYF

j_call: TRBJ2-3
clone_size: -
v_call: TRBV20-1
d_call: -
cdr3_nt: TGCAGTGCGCGCGACCAGCGCGCAGATACGCAGTATTTT
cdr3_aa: CSARDQRADTQYF

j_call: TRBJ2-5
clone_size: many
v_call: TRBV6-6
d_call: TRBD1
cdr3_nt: TGTGCCAGCAGTTGGCCCGGGACAGGGAAAGAGACCCAGTACTTC
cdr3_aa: CASSWPGTGKETQYF

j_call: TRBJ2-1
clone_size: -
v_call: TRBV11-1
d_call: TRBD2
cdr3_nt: TGTGCCAGCAGCCATGTAGGGAGGGCCGCGCATGAGCAGTTCTTC
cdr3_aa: CASSHVGRAAHEQFF

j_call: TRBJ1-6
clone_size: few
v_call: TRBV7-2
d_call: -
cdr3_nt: TGTGCCAGCAGCGCATTTTATAATTCACCCCTCCACTTT
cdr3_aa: CASSAFYNSPLHF

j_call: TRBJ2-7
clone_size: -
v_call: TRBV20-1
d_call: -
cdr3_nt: TGCAGTGCTAAGCAGAACTACGAGCAGTACTTC
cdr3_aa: CSAKQNYEQYF

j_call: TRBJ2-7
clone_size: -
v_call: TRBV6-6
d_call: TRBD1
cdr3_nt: TGTGCCAACAGTTCAGGGACAGGGTCCTACGAGCAGTACTTC
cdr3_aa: CANSSGTGSYEQYF

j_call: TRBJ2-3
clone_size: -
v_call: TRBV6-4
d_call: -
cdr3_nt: TGTGCCAGCAGTCGACTAGGGGAGACAGATACGCAGTATTTT
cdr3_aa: CASSRLGETDTQYF

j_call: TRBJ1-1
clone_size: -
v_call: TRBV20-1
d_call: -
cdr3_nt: TGCAGTGCTAGATCGACAGGAACCGAAGGTTTCTTT
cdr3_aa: CSARSTGTEGFF